The present T cell receptor (beta chain) was sequenced within a study of identical twins. General study points: The study based its conclusions on cross-sectional statistical analysis and did not follow the same donors. In beta out-of-frame sequences, the excess sharing between twins was weaker.

This CDR3 spans 14 amino acids. Per germline, CDR1 KGHSH and CDR2 LQKENI. TCRdb re-called the 5' RACE reads with MiXCR, one entry per CDR3 protein. Of 400,000 to 550,000 distinct CDR3 sequences in the sample, approximately 24% were seen once. This clonotype occurred a few times. The target antigen is unknown. A junction end diverges from the germline sequence, so it may reflect a read error. These sequences were also reported in another study, on T cells expressing NK-cell markers. That paper states: Serological testing identified seven of the eight sequenced donors as HCMV-seropositive and one as seronegative. Four of the donors also had these clonotypes leading their CD3+CD56-NKG2C+ fraction.

This TCR was recovered from a woman under 30 in good health. The sequenced material came from CD4+ T cells sorted from blood. The V call is TRBV18, the J call TRBJ1-1; TRBD1 matches at 10 bases. CDR3 bases: TGTGCCACCTCAGGACAGGGGGTAGGTACTGAAGCTTTCTTT. Its protein product is CATSGQGVGTEAFF.